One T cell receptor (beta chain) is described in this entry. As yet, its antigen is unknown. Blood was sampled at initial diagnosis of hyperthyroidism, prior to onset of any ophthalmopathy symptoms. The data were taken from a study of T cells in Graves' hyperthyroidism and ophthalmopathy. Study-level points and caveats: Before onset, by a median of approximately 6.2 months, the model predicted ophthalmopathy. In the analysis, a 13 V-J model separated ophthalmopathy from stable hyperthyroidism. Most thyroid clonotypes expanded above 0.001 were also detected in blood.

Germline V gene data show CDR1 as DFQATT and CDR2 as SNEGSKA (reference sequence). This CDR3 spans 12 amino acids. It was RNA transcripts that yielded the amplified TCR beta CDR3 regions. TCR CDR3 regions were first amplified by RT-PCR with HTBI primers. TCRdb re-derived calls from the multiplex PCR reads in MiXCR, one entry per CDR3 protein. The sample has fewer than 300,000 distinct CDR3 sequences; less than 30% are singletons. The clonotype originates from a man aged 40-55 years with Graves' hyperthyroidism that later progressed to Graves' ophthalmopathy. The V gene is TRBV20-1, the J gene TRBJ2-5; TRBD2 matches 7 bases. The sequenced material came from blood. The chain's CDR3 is CSSLGEGETQYF. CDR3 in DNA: TGCAGCTCCTTAGGGGAGGGAGAGACCCAGTACTTC.